This T cell receptor beta chain emerged from a study of blood T cell repertoires in COVID-19. Study-level background: The analysed material was cDNA or gDNA that came from T cells, B-cell-depleted T cells, or PBMCs.

In the original analysis: Amplification with reference gene primers provided the estimates of nucleated cell counts. TCRdb keeps only in-frame clones here, not all; method: immunoSEQ multiplex PCR. D and trimming come from the DNA, and the V and J calls and clone size come from that table. Of roughly 320,000 clones in the sample, approximately 91% are singletons; the top ten hold roughly 3.9%. Participant-reported clinical history was the basis for cohort assignment. Exposed enrollees had met someone with a PCR-confirmed or clinician-diagnosed COVID-19 case at some point within the 2 weeks before study entry. Sequenced: PBMCs or T cells enriched from blood (not recorded which). This sequence was found in a woman younger than 45 who had been exposed to COVID-19.

CDR3 residues: CASSTGQGNLDRTGNTIYF. Here the CDR3 DNA reads TGTGCCAGCAGCACCGGACAGGGCAACTTAGACAGAACTGGAAACACCATATATTTT. The J gene is TRBJ1-3, the V gene TRBV7-9; TRBD1 matches at 8 bases. Germline V gene data show CDR1 as SEHNR and CDR2 as FQNEAQ (reference sequence). The CDR3 runs 19 residues. V trimming: 5 bases; J trimming: 2 bases; junction bases outside the gene matches: 17.